One and the same sample provided the 11 T cell receptor beta chains below, sequenced in a study of cytomegalovirus exposure and HLA in healthy donors. TCRdb's table, derived via immunoSEQ multiplex PCR, lists solely in-frame clones and lacks some. This table holds roughly 150,000 clones, 96% found once. Sequences were obtained from PBMCs. The source is a woman aged 18-29 years in good health and CMV-seronegative.

CDR3 coding DNA: TGTGCCAGCAGTGAGACTAGCTCGCAAGCTCGAGGATTCACACACAATGAGCAGTTCTTC. Protein product: CASSETSSQARGFTHNEQFF. V gene TRBV6-4 combines with J gene TRBJ2-1; TRBD2 matches 7 bases. With V trimmed by 3 bases and J by 5 bases, 22 bases remained unmatched. The germline V gene encodes CDR1 MRHNA and CDR2 SNTAGT. The CDR3 runs 20 residues.

The V call is TRBV10-1, the J call TRBJ1-1, with TRBD1 as a possible D gene (5 bases). CDR1 and CDR2 (germline): WNHNN, SYGVQD (reference sequence). The CDR3 sequence is 15 residues long. V was trimmed by 10 bases and J by 5 bases, leaving 23 bases between them. CDR3 in amino acids: CATTSGRREGTEAFF. In nucleotides, the CDR3 is TGCGCCACCACATCAGGGAGGAGAGAAGGGACTGAAGCTTTCTTT.

V and J are TRBV9 and TRBJ2-6; possible D gene TRBD2, 6 bases. The germline V gene encodes CDR1 SGDLS and CDR2 YYNGEE. V dropped 4 bases and J dropped 0 bases, with 20 bases sitting between them. This CDR3 has 19 amino acids. CDR3 coding DNA: TGTGCCAGCAGCCCTCGGATAAAGGGACTGATCTCTGGGGCCAACGTCCTGACTTTC. Translating gives CASSPRIKGLISGANVLTF.

The chain employs TRBV25-1 and TRBJ1-1; 7 bases agree with TRBD1. This CDR3 has 13 residues. Germline-derived CDR1 and CDR2 are MGHDK and SYGVNS. V was clipped by 6 bases and J by 0 bases; unmatched bases: 1. The CDR3 nucleotides read TGTGCCAGCAGGAGGGGGCTGAACACTGAAGCTTTCTTT. Its translation is CASRRGLNTEAFF.

J is TRBJ2-1 and V is TRBV6-1, with D hard to call. The CDR3 runs 15 residues. Germline V gene lookup returns CDR1 MNHNS and CDR2 SASEGT. With 5 bases removed from V and 2 bases from J, the gap between germline ends came to 13 bases. The CDR3 bases are TGTGCCAGCAGTATCATACTAAGGCCCTACAATGAGCAGTTCTTC. Protein product: CASSIILRPYNEQFF.

The chain carries TRBV7-2 and TRBJ2-5; tentative D call: TRBD1 (5 bases). The CDR3 extends over 13 amino acids. Germline V gene data show CDR1 as SGHTA and CDR2 as FQGNSA. Trimming removed 1 base from V and 4 bases from J, with 7 bases in between. The DNA for the CDR3 is TGTGCCAGCAGCTTAGGCCAGGGAGAGACCCAGTACTTC. Encoded protein: CASSLGQGETQYF.

The chain links TRBV27 to TRBJ2-7, with 7 bases aligning to TRBD1. This CDR3 has 14 amino acids. The V segment lost 5 bases and the J segment 2 bases; nucleotides outside the gene matches: 6. Germline V gives CDR1 MNHEY, CDR2 SMNVEV (reference sequence). CDR3 in amino acids: CASSDRDSPYEQYF. CDR3 nucleotide sequence: TGTGCCAGCAGTGACCGGGACAGTCCCTACGAGCAGTACTTC.

This sequence joins TRBV27 and TRBJ2-2; D remains unclear. The CDR3 is 14 residues long. CDR1 and CDR2 from the germline V gene are MNHEY and SMNVEV (reference sequence). V gave up 3 bases and J gave up 1 base, with 6 bases separating them. Here the CDR3 DNA reads TGTGCCAGCAGTTTGGGCAGGAACACCGGGGAGCTGTTTTTT. Translation: CASSLGRNTGELFF.

The chain is built from TRBV29-1 and TRBJ2-5, with 7 bases matching TRBD1. V was pared by 4 bases and J by 5 bases, with 10 bases of the junction left unmatched. Per the germline V gene, CDR1 is SQVTM and CDR2 is ANQGSEA. The CDR3 has 14 residues. CDR3 in amino acids: CSVGPRGRGETQYF. The CDR3, as DNA: TGCAGCGTTGGGCCTAGGGGGCGCGGGGAGACCCAGTACTTC.

In this sample, this clone turned up once. The chain is built from TRBV28 and TRBJ1-3, with a weak D call TRBD1 (5 bases). V was shortened by 5 bases and J by 4 bases, with 18 bases between the two germline ends. The CDR3 spans 16 residues. The germline V gene has CDR1 MDHEN and CDR2 SYDVKM. The CDR3 protein is CASSSQGQPLGNTIYF. The CDR3 bases are TGTGCCAGCAGTAGCCAGGGCCAGCCTCTGGGAAACACCATATATTTT.

The chain couples TRBV30 to TRBJ1-2; tentatively, D is TRBD1 (6 bases). V was clipped by 3 bases and J by 8 bases, with 31 bases between them. The length of the CDR3 is 18 residues. Per germline, CDR1 GTSNPN and CDR2 SVGIG (reference sequence). CDR3 DNA: TGTGCCTGGAGAATTCCCCTCGGGGTTCGGGGGGGCGGCTCCGGCTACACCTTC. Protein product: CAWRIPLGVRGGGSGYTF.